These 19 T cell receptor beta chains share one sample of origin, sequenced in a study of T cell clonotyping in hematopoietic cell transplantation. Profiled with immunoSEQ multiplex PCR; TCRdb holds only in-frame clones, not every one. The repertoire consists of around 4,300 clones, with approximately 96% occurring once and the leading ten covering approximately 2.6%. Sequences were derived from PBMCs, sampled 100 days after allogeneic stem cell transplant. The source is a male patient aged 40-50 years who had an allogeneic stem cell transplant from a related donor, so the T cells may come from the graft donor. Some clones in this sample may be carry-over from other donors' samples.

The chain links TRBV5-6 to TRBJ2-7; D perhaps matches TRBD1 (6 bases). The length of the CDR3 is 13 residues. Trimming took off 0 bases at V and 3 bases at J, with 7 bases between the two ends. From germline, CDR1 is SGHDT and CDR2 YYEEEE. The CDR3, as DNA: TGTGCCAGCAGCTTGGCCAGGGGCTACGAGCAGTACTTC. It encodes CASSLARGYEQYF.

This clone was detected only once. The V and J genes are TRBV27 and TRBJ1-1; TRBD1 matches 7 bases. The CDR3 length is 14 residues. The ends lost 5 bases at V and 2 bases at J; junction bases unmatched: 5. Germline CDR1 reads MNHEY; CDR2 reads SMNVEV (reference sequence). The CDR3 DNA reads as TGTGCCAGCAGTGGGGGACAGTTAAACACTGAAGCTTTCTTT. Its protein product is CASSGGQLNTEAFF.

The chain carries TRBV10-3 and TRBJ2-3; D is uncertain. This CDR3 has 14 residues. V was trimmed by 4 bases and J by 0 bases, leaving 8 bases between them. Germline loops: CDR1 ENHRY, CDR2 SYGVKD. CDR3 DNA sequence: TGTGCCATCAGTGTAGGTGGGAGCACAGATACGCAGTATTTT. Encoded protein: CAISVGGSTDTQYF.

This chain links TRBV4-1 with TRBJ2-2; 11 bases agree with TRBD1. The germline V gene has CDR1 MGHRA and CDR2 YSYEKL. The CDR3 has 16 amino acids. V lost 6 bases to trimming and J lost 5 bases; unmatched junction nucleotides: 8. CDR3 in amino acids: CASSAQGTGGTGELFF. CDR3 coding DNA: TGCGCCAGCAGTGCCCAGGGGACAGGGGGTACCGGGGAGCTGTTTTTT.

In this sample, this clone turned up once. This chain links TRBV9 with TRBJ1-1; D unresolved. Germline V gives CDR1 SGDLS, CDR2 YYNGEE. CDR3 size: 14 residues. V was shortened by 0 bases and J by 0 bases, with 6 bases between the two germline ends. The CDR3 region is CASSVGHLNTEAFF. In DNA form, the CDR3 reads TGTGCCAGCAGCGTAGGGCATTTGAACACTGAAGCTTTCTTT.

This sequence joins TRBV4-3 and TRBJ1-1; D call uncertain. V shed 0 bases and J shed 8 bases, with 10 bases lying between them. This CDR3 contains 13 residues. Germline values: CDR1 LGHNA, CDR2 YSLEER. CDR3 coding DNA: TGCGCCAGCAGCCAAGAGGCGGAAACCGAAGCTTTCTTT. Its translation is CASSQEAETEAFF.

This chain links TRBV7-2 with TRBJ1-1; 7 bases align to TRBD1. CDR1 SGHTA and CDR2 FQGNSA come from the germline V gene. The CDR3 runs 13 residues. With V trimmed by 2 bases and J by 4 bases, 1 base remained unmatched. The CDR3 sequence is CASSLSGGTEAFF. The CDR3 nucleotides are TGTGCCAGCAGCTTATCAGGGGGCACTGAAGCTTTCTTT.

The chain has TRBV7-2 and TRBJ2-2; D uncertain. Trimming shortened V by 10 bases and J by 6 bases, and 18 bases separated the two germline ends. The CDR3 contains 14 residues. CDR1 is SGHTA, CDR2 FQGNSA, per germline. DNA for the CDR3: TGTGCCACCGCGGTGGTTGGGTTCGCCGGGGAGCTGTTTTTT. This encodes CATAVVGFAGELFF. The variable domain in full, with the rest retrieved from reference TRBV7-2 and TRBJ2-2, is GAGVSQSPSNKVTEKGKDVELRCDPISGHTALYWYRQSLGQGLEFLIYFQGNSAPDKSGLPSDRFSAERTGGSVSTLTIQRTQQEDSAVYLCATAVVGFAGELFFGEGSRLTVL.

V and J are TRBV28 and TRBJ1-1; no firm D call. Germline CDR1 reads MDHEN; CDR2 reads SYDVKM. This CDR3 has 15 residues. Trimming removed 5 bases at V and 0 bases at J, with 13 bases between. This chain's CDR3 is CASSTKDRLNTEAFF. In DNA, the CDR3 is TGTGCCAGCAGTACAAAGGACCGGCTGAACACTGAAGCTTTCTTT.

CDR3 loop: CASRSSGTGGGYGYTF. The CDR3 DNA follows: TGTGCCAGCAGATCCTCCGGGACAGGGGGCGGCTATGGCTACACCTTC. The chain combines TRBV25-1 with TRBJ1-2, with TRBD1 matching over 12 bases. Germline V gives CDR1 MGHDK, CDR2 SYGVNS. This CDR3 region has 16 residues. J gave up 4 bases and V 6 bases, and 9 bases lay outside the gene matches.

This chain uses TRBV6-6 with TRBJ2-7; D call uncertain. Trimming stripped 4 bases from V and 3 bases from J, with 10 bases between. The CDR3 runs to 13 residues. CDR1 is MNHNY, CDR2 SVGAGI, per germline (reference sequence). CDR3: CASSLAESYEQYF. Written as DNA, the CDR3 is TGTGCCAGCAGTTTGGCGGAGAGCTACGAGCAGTACTTC.

This clone was seen just once. The chain employs TRBV10-3 and TRBJ2-5, with TRBD2 matching over 7 bases. The CDR3 length is 13 residues. In germline, CDR1 is ENHRY, CDR2 SYGVKD. Trimming removed 10 bases from V and 5 bases from J; junction bases left unmatched: 10. The CDR3 bases are TGTGCCACCGGACCGGGAGGAGTTGAGACCCAGTACTTC. This codes for CATGPGGVETQYF.

Here the CDR3 reads CASSQKQGRGEKLFF. The CDR3 bases are TGTGCCAGCAGCCAAAAACAGGGGAGAGGGGAAAAACTGTTTTTT. The V gene is TRBV4-2, the J gene TRBJ1-4, with 7 bases identical to TRBD1. CDR3 length: 15 residues. CDR1 is LGHNA and CDR2 is YNFKEQ in the germline V gene. V lost 2 bases and J lost 8; bases outside the gene matches: 8.

The chain recombines TRBV28 with TRBJ1-2; D not resolved. The germline gives CDR1 MDHEN, CDR2 SYDVKM. The V end was cut by 3 bases, the J end by 8 bases, with 7 bases between. CDR3 length: 11 residues. As DNA, the CDR3 is TGTGCCAGCAGTTTCCAGAGGGGCTACACCTTC. Its translation: CASSFQRGYTF.

The chain combines TRBV7-9 with TRBJ1-2; 10 nucleotides align to TRBD1. The junction had 4 bases not matched to a gene; V was cut back by 4 bases and J by 8 bases. The germline CDR1 and CDR2 sequences are SEHNR and FQNEAQ (reference sequence). This CDR3 is built from 13 residues. CDR3 residues: CASSSGQGSGYTF. The CDR3 DNA follows: TGTGCCAGCAGCTCGGGACAGGGGAGCGGCTACACCTTC.

This chain connects TRBV4-3 to TRBJ1-3, with D unresolved. This CDR3 region has 16 residues. CDR1 and CDR2 (germline): LGHNA, YSLEER. Trimming shortened V by 0 bases and J by 0 bases, and 9 bases separated the two germline ends. The CDR3 sequence: CASSQEVVNSGNTIYF. CDR3 sequence (DNA): TGCGCCAGCAGCCAAGAAGTGGTGAACTCTGGAAACACCATATATTTT.

A word on this clone: The junction differs from germline at one of its ends, possibly a read error. The genes are TRBV20-1 and TRBJ2-3; perhaps TRBD2 as D (6 bases). The CDR3 runs 11 residues. Germline CDR1 is DFQATT and CDR2 is SNEGSKA (reference sequence). CDR3 in amino acids: CSASAVDTQYF. DNA for the CDR3: TGCAGCGCTAGCGCGGTAGATACGCAGTATTTT.

The rearrangement joins TRBV11-2 to TRBJ2-7; 11 positions agree with TRBD1. The J segment lost 1 base and the V segment lost 4 bases, leaving 6 bases of the junction unmatched. There are 16 residues in the CDR3. The germline gives CDR1 SGHAT, CDR2 FQNNGV. CDR3 sequence (DNA): TGTGCCAGCAGCTACGGACAGGGGGCCTCTTCCTACGAGCAGTACTTC. It translates to CASSYGQGASSYEQYF.

The chain joins TRBV4-3 to TRBJ2-1; 8 bases align to TRBD2. Trimming took 1 base from V and 3 from J; bases not matched to a gene: 5. The germline CDR1 and CDR2 sequences are LGHNA and YSLEER. This CDR3 is 16 amino acids long. The CDR3 is CASSQVWAGGYNEQFF. DNA of the CDR3: TGCGCCAGCAGCCAAGTTTGGGCGGGGGGCTACAATGAGCAGTTCTTC.